This T cell receptor (beta chain) was sequenced in a study of blood T cells in healthy people across ages. General observations from the study: TCR beta diversity per million T cells fell roughly linearly with age. Diversity estimates from one million T cells were considered underestimates.

They isolated at least 7 million PBMCs from each sample. The V and J ends lost 3 bases and 7 bases respectively, with 13 bases between them. This CDR3 comprises 13 residues. The second PCR ran roughly 7 to 12 cycles with a sample-barcoded 5' primer and J-beta primers. TCRdb independently ran MiXCR on the 5' RACE reads; one entry per CDR3 protein. The sample has about 1 million distinct CDR3 sequences; under 45% are singletons. With respect to this clonotype: Antigen specificity is unknown.

This clonotype originated in a woman aged 55-70 years in good health. The gene calls are TRBV12-3 or TRBV12-4 and TRBJ2-7; the D is unclear. The sequencing sample was made of blood. The CDR3 protein is CASSFLLLGEQYF. The DNA for the CDR3 is TGTGCCAGCAGTTTTTTGCTCCTCGGTGAGCAGTACTTC.